This TCR beta chain emerged from a study of blood T cell repertoires in COVID-19. This clone was observed a handful of times. Libraries were prepared by immunoSEQ multiplex PCR; TCRdb keeps only in-frame clonotypes and omits some of them. The sample lists roughly 140,000 clones, roughly 80% occurring once. This clonotype was sampled from a man aged 50-60 years who had recovered from COVID-19. The sample taken for sequencing was PBMCs or T cells enriched from blood (not recorded which).

The CDR3 sequence: CASSQEVGGAKNIQYF. The CDR3 DNA is TGTGCCAGCAGCCAAGAAGTGGGGGGAGCCAAAAACATTCAGTACTTC. The V call is TRBV14, the J call TRBJ2-4; weak D call: TRBD2 (6 bases). The CDR3 loop spans 16 amino acids. V was trimmed by 0 bases and J by 0 bases, leaving 9 bases between them. In germline, CDR1 is SGHDN, CDR2 FVKESK.